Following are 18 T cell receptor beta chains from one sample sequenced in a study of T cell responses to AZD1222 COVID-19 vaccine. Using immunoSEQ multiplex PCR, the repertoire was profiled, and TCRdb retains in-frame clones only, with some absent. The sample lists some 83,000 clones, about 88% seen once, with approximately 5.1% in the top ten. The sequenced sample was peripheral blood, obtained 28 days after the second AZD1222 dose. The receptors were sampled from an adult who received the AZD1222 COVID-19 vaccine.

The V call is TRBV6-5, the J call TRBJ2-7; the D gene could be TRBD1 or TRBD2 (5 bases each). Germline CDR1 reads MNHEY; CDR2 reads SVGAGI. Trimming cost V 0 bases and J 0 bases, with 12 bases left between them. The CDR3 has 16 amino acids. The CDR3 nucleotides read TGTGCCAGCAGTTACTCAGAGGGGACCCTCTCCTACGAGCAGTACTTC. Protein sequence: CASSYSEGTLSYEQYF.

Here the CDR3 reads CASSLGLTSTDTQYF. The CDR3 DNA is TGTGCCAGCAGTCTCGGACTGACTAGCACAGATACGCAGTATTTT. The gene calls are TRBV27 and TRBJ2-3, with a possible D match to TRBD2 (5 bases). This CDR3 spans 15 amino acids. Germline loops: CDR1 MNHEY, CDR2 SMNVEV (reference sequence). Trimming took off 5 bases at V and 0 bases at J, with 12 bases between the two ends.

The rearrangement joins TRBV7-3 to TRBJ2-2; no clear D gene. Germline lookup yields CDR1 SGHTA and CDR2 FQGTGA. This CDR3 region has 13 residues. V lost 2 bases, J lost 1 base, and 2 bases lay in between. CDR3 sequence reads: CASSLGNTGELFF. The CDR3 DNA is TGTGCCAGCAGCTTAGGGAACACCGGGGAGCTGTTTTTT.

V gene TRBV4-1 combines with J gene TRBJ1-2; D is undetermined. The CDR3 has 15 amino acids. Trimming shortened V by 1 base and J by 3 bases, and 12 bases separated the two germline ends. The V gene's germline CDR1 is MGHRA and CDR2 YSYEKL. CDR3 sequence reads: CASSQAPYPDYGYTF. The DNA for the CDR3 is TGCGCCAGCAGCCAAGCCCCCTACCCGGACTATGGCTACACCTTC.

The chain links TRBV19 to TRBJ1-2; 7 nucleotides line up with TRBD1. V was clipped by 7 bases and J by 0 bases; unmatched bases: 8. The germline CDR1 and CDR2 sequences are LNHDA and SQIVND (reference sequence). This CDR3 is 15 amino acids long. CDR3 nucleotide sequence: TGTGCCAGTAATACTATCGGGACAGCTAACTATGGCTACACCTTC. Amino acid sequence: CASNTIGTANYGYTF.

CDR3 nucleotides: TGCGCCAGCAGCTTGGGACAGGGAAAGCTAGGGAATGAGCAGTTCTTC. It specifies CASSLGQGKLGNEQFF. This chain connects TRBV5-1 to TRBJ2-1; 7 nucleotides agree with TRBD1. V lost 0 bases, J lost 7 bases, and 10 bases stayed unmatched. In germline, CDR1 is SGHRS, CDR2 YFSETQ. This CDR3 is 16 amino acids long.

CDR3 nucleotides: TGTGCCAGCAGCCACAAGAGGGGGGTCCGTACGAATAGCAATCAGCCCCAGCATTTT. It codes for CASSHKRGVRTNSNQPQHF. The V call is TRBV6-2 or TRBV6-3, the J call TRBJ1-5; a weak D match, TRBD1 (6 bases). The CDR3 has 19 residues. Germline V gene sequence: CDR1 MNHEY, CDR2 SVGEGT. Trimming removed 6 bases from V and 0 bases from J, with 24 bases in between.

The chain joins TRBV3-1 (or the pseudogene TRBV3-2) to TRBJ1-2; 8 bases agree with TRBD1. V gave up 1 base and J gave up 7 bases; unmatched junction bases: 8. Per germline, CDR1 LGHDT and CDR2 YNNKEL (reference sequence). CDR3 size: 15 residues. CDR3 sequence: CASSQGSRGLGGYTF. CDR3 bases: TGTGCCAGCAGCCAAGGATCCAGGGGGCTTGGTGGCTACACCTTC.

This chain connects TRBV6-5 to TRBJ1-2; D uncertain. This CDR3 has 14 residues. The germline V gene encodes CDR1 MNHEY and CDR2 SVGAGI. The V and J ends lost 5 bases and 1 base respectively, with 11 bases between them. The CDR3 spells CASSPWTDNYGYTF. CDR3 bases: TGTGCCAGCAGTCCATGGACGGATAACTATGGCTACACCTTC.

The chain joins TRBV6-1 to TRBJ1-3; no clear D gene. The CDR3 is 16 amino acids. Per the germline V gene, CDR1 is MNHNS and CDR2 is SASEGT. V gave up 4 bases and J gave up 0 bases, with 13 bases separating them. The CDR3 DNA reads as TGTGCCAGCAGTGGACAACAGTTACACTCTGGAAACACCATATATTTT. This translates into CASSGQQLHSGNTIYF.

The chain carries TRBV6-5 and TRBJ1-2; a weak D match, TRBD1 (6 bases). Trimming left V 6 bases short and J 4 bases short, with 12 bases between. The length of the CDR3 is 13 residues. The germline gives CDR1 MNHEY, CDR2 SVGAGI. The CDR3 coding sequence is TGTGCCAGCAGACCGACAGGCGTCTATGGCTACACCTTC. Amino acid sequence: CASRPTGVYGYTF.

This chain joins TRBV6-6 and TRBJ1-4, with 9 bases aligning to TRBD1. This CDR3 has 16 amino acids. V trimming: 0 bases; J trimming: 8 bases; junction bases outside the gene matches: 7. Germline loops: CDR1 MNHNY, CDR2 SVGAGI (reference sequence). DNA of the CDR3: TGTGCCAGCAGTTACTCCCACAGGGGGCGCGGAGAAAAACTGTTTTTT. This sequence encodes CASSYSHRGRGEKLFF.

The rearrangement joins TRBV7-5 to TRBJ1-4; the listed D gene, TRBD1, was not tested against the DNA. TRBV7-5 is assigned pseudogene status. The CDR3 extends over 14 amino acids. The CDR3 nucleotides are TGTGTCAGAAGCTTCAGGGCGGCTAATGAAAAACTGTTTTTT. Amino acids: CVRSFRAANEKLFF.

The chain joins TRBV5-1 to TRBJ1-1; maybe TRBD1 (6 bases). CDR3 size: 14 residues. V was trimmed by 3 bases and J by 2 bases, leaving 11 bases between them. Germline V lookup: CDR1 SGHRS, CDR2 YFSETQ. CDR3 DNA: TGCGCCAGCAGCTGGCAGGGGCTCAACACTGAAGCTTTCTTT. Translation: CASSWQGLNTEAFF.

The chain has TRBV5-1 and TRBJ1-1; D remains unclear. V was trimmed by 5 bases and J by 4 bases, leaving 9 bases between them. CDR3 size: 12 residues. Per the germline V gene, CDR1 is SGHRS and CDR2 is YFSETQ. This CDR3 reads CASRMGVTEAFF. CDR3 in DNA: TGCGCCAGCAGAATGGGCGTCACTGAAGCTTTCTTT. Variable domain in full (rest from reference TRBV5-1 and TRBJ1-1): KAGVTQTPRYLIKTRGQQVTLSCSPISGHRSVSWYQQTPGQGLQFLFEYFSETQRNKGNFPGRFSGRQFSNSRSEMNVSTLELGDSALYLCASRMGVTEAFFGQGTRLTVV.

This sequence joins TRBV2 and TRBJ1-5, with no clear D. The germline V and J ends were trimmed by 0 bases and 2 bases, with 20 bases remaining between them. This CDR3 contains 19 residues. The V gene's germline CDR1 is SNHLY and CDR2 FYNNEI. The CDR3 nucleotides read TGTGCCAGCAGTGAAGCCCCCAGGCCGCCCGGGTATCGCAATCAGCCCCAGCATTTT. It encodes CASSEAPRPPGYRNQPQHF.

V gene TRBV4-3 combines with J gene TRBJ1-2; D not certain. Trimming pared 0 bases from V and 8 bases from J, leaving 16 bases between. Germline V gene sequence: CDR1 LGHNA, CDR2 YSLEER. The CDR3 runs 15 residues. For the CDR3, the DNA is TGCGCCAGCAGCCAAGATATGTACCTCGGAGTCGGCTACACCTTC. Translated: CASSQDMYLGVGYTF.

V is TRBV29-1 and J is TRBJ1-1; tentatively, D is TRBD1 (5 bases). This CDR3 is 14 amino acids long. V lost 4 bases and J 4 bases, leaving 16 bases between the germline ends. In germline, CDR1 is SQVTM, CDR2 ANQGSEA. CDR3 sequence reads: CSVAGAPSGTEAFF. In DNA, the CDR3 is TGCAGCGTTGCTGGGGCGCCTTCTGGCACTGAAGCTTTCTTT.